At least ten counts were recorded for the clone carrying this T cell receptor beta chain. Its antigen is still unknown. The data belong to a study of T-cell reconstitution after alpha-beta-depleted transplantation in children. Unique molecular identifiers tagged the TCRbeta library. A single record per CDR3 protein comes from TCRdb applying MiXCR to the PCR reads. The data hold 250,000 to 300,000 distinct CDR3 sequences, with roughly 7.8% observed a single time. Study observations and caveats: One year after transplant, T-cell counts and diversity came mostly from newly produced T cells.

The input for sequencing was peripheral blood, taken 360 days after TCRalphabeta/CD19-depleted stem cell transplant. This clonotype originated in a female patient between 2 and 15 years old who had a stem cell transplant for Fanconi anemia, so the T cells may come from the graft donor.

The chain's CDR3 is CASSPILGSSYNEQFF. As DNA, the CDR3 is TGTGCCAGCAGCCCAATTCTAGGGTCCTCCTACAATGAGCAGTTCTTC. V usage is TRBV7-2 and J usage is TRBJ2-1, with D unclear. Germline assignment: CDR1 SGHTA and CDR2 FQGNSA. The ends were cut back, 5 bases at V and 0 bases at J, with 14 bases in the middle. The CDR3 contains 16 residues.